Reported below is one TCR beta chain. The antigen remains unidentified. The CD4+ fraction was divided into a CD45RA+ naive subset and a CD45RA-negative memory subset. This sample was included in a study of shared clonotypes between healthy human individuals. General study points: Rarefaction exposed incomplete sorted-subset sequencing despite large depth.

The CDR3 sequence is 15 residues long. The V gene's germline CDR1 is SGHRS and CDR2 YFSETQ. Trimming removed 4 bases from V and 2 bases from J, with 14 bases in between. Measured with immunoSEQ multiplex PCR; TCRdb has only the in-frame clones, and not every one. The data contain fewer than 850,000 clones, 60% to 80% of them seen just once; the ten biggest clones take up about 2%. Sequencing was performed on memory CD4+ T cells sorted from blood. Regarding subset: CD45RA-negative fraction. The chain joins TRBV5-1 to TRBJ2-3; possible D gene TRBD1, 6 bases. The receptor was derived from a woman younger than 45 in good health. The DNA for the CDR3 is TGCGCCAGCAGCGCCGACAGGCCTTACACAGATACGCAGTATTTT. Translating it yields CASSADRPYTDTQYF.